Shown below are 10 T cell receptor beta chains from a single sample sequenced in a study of T-cell memory formation after mild COVID-19. TCRdb re-called the 5' RACE reads with MiXCR, one entry per CDR3 protein. The profile shows fewer than 600,000 distinct CDR3 sequences, approximately 21% of them singletons. Sequenced material: PBMCs or a T cell subset sorted from them (not recorded which). All receptors come from an adult woman who had mild COVID-19 (a few samples of this study predate the infection). Cell type and time point are not known.

This clonotype has a handful of counts. The CDR3 DNA reads as TGTGCCAGCAGGTTGACTAGTTTCCGTGGCACAGATACGCAGTATTTT. This codes for CASRLTSFRGTDTQYF. V gene TRBV7-3 combines with J gene TRBJ2-3, with D possibly being TRBD2 (6 bases). The V gene's germline CDR1 is SGHTA and CDR2 FQGTGA. With 6 bases removed from V and 1 base from J, the gap between germline ends came to 17 bases. CDR3 length: 16 residues.

This rearrangement joins TRBV7-9 to TRBJ1-1; 11 bases are a match to TRBD1. V lost 7 bases and J lost 1; bases outside the gene matches: 8. Germline-derived CDR1 and CDR2 are SEHNR and FQNEAQ (reference sequence). CDR3 length: 16 residues. The CDR3 DNA is TGTGCCAGCAAGACGGACAGGGGGCGAGGGAACACTGAAGCTTTCTTT. Amino acids: CASKTDRGRGNTEAFF.

This clonotype was seen a few times. The genes are TRBV6-6 and TRBJ1-6, with D possibly being TRBD1 (6 bases). Germline V gene data show CDR1 as MNHNY and CDR2 as SVGAGI (reference sequence). This CDR3 comprises 15 residues. V was trimmed by 2 bases and J by 4 bases, leaving 9 bases between them. CDR3 bases: TGTGCCAGCAGTTACCTCACAGGGTATAATTCACCCCTCCACTTT. Protein sequence: CASSYLTGYNSPLHF.

This clonotype was picked up a small number of times. The chain links TRBV12-3 or TRBV12-4 to TRBJ2-7; perhaps TRBD1 as D (5 bases). Trimming stripped 6 bases from V and 6 bases from J, with 18 bases between. This CDR3 has 14 amino acids. Here the CDR3 DNA reads TGTGCCAGCAGCTCCGTTCCGACAGTCGGCGAGCAGTACTTC. This encodes CASSSVPTVGEQYF.

The chain joins TRBV24-1 to TRBJ2-7, with 10 bases fitting TRBD1. Per germline, CDR1 KGHDR and CDR2 SFDVKD. CDR3 length: 17 amino acids. Trimming at V came to 3 bases and at J to 6 bases, leaving 13 bases not matched to a gene. The CDR3 reads CATSDTHSGTGVFEQYF. CDR3 DNA sequence: TGTGCCACCAGTGATACGCATTCCGGGACAGGGGTTTTCGAGCAGTACTTC.

This chain links TRBV30 with TRBJ2-6; possibly TRBD1 for D (5 bases). Germline V gene lookup returns CDR1 GTSNPN and CDR2 SVGIG (reference sequence). Trimming took off 6 bases at V and 3 bases at J, with 21 bases between the two ends. CDR3 length: 17 amino acids. CDR3 in DNA: TGTGCCTGCTCCCCGGGCAGGGTGCAGGGTGGGGCCAACGTCCTGACTTTC. Protein: CACSPGRVQGGANVLTF.

Only a few counts were recorded for this clonotype. The CDR3 DNA sequence: TGTGCCAGCAGTCTCCAGGGAGACACCGGGGAGCTGTTTTTT. This gives the protein CASSLQGDTGELFF. This sequence joins TRBV7-2 and TRBJ2-2; perhaps D is TRBD1 or TRBD2 (5 bases each). Looked up from germline, CDR1 is SGHTA and CDR2 is FQGNSA. V was clipped by 6 bases and J by 3 bases, with 11 bases between them. This CDR3 region has 14 residues.

The chain employs TRBV5-5 and TRBJ1-4; 8 bases are shared with TRBD1. CDR3 length: 17 residues. Germline CDR1 is SGHKS and CDR2 is YYEKEE (reference sequence). With 1 base clipped from V and 0 bases from J, the junction kept 5 bases outside the gene matches. DNA for the CDR3: TGTGCCAGCAGCTTGACAGGGGGGGGTACAACTAATGAAAAACTGTTTTTT. Translation gives CASSLTGGGTTNEKLFF.

The table lists this clonotype with a few counts. The chain links TRBV2 to TRBJ2-7, with D possibly TRBD2 on 6 matching bases. Germline lookup yields CDR1 SNHLY and CDR2 FYNNEI. Trimming removed 5 bases at V and 0 bases at J, with 8 bases between. The CDR3 loop spans 13 amino acids. Here the CDR3 DNA reads TGTGCCAGCAGTACGGGAGTCTCCTACGAGCAGTACTTC. Its translation: CASSTGVSYEQYF.

Here the CDR3 DNA reads TGTGCCAGCAGTGGGGACAGGGACTATAACTATGGCTACACCTTC. Translated: CASSGDRDYNYGYTF. The chain couples TRBV6-1 to TRBJ1-2, with TRBD1 identical over 9 bases. Germline V gene lookup returns CDR1 MNHNS and CDR2 SASEGT. Trimming took 4 bases from V and 1 from J; bases not matched to a gene: 4. The length of the CDR3 is 15 residues.